The 25 T cell receptor beta chains given below trace back to one sample, sequenced in a study of CD8+CD57+ T cells in acquired aplastic anemia. Individuals selected for sequencing had exhibited CD8+CD57+ cell expansion on flow cytometry. Researchers used genomic DNA as the template to profile TCR beta VDJ and CDR3. TCRdb called the reads again in MiXCR, with one record for every CDR3 protein. The profile shows around 120,000 distinct CDR3 sequences, approximately 36% of them singletons. Sequencing was done on a sample of sorted CD4+, CD8+, or CD8+CD57+ T cells (not recorded which) from PBMCs. These receptors originate from a human donor with aplastic anemia.

This clonotype has just a few counts. DNA for the CDR3: TGTGCCAGCAACAGGCAGATGAACACTGAAGCTTTCTTT. This sequence encodes CASNRQMNTEAFF. V is TRBV28 and J is TRBJ1-1; the D gene is possibly TRBD1 (5 bases). Germline CDR1 and CDR2: MDHEN and SYDVKM. There are 13 residues in the CDR3. The germline V and J ends were trimmed by 7 bases and 0 bases, with 9 bases remaining between them.

This clonotype was recorded many times. The chain is built from TRBV12-3 or TRBV12-4 and TRBJ2-6; unclear D gene. The CDR3 is 14 amino acids. V dropped 8 bases and J dropped 1 base, with 9 bases sitting between them. CDR3 region: CASLEGSGANVLTF. The CDR3 nucleotides are TGTGCCAGCCTTGAAGGTTCTGGGGCCAACGTCCTGACTTTC.

J is TRBJ2-1 and V is TRBV10-3, with 13 bases lining up with TRBD2. V lost 10 bases and J lost 4; bases outside the gene matches: 7. This CDR3 contains 15 residues. Germline V gives CDR1 ENHRY, CDR2 SYGVKD. This CDR3 reads CARTRTSGGYNEQFF. In nucleotides, the CDR3 is TGTGCCAGAACCCGGACTAGCGGGGGATACAATGAGCAGTTCTTC.

V and J are TRBV11-2 and TRBJ1-1; 8 bases map to TRBD1. Trimming took 5 bases from V and 7 from J; bases not matched to a gene: 21. This CDR3 spans 18 amino acids. The germline V gene encodes CDR1 SGHAT and CDR2 FQNNGV. CDR3 DNA sequence: TGTGCCAGCAGCCTTCGCGACAGGGGCCGTCGACTCTCAAATGAAGCTTTCTTT. Protein product: CASSLRDRGRRLSNEAFF.

This clonotype occurred a few times. This sequence may be a read error, since a much larger clone differs from it by one base. The conserved phenylalanine or tryptophan normally closing the CDR3 is absent here, so this likely arose from a read error. The J gene is TRBJ1-2, the V gene TRBV5-1; TRBD1 aligns across 11 bases. The CDR3 covers 14 residues. The trim removed 6 bases at V and 3 bases at J, leaving 4 bases unmatched. Germline V gene sequence: CDR1 SGHRS, CDR2 YFSETQ. This CDR3 reads CASNSGQGDYGYTL. The CDR3 region has the DNA TGCGCCAGCAATTCGGGACAGGGGGACTATGGCTACACCCTC.

The rearrangement joins TRBV24-1 to TRBJ2-6; a weak D match, TRBD1 (5 bases). V gave up 2 bases and J gave up 1 base, with 5 bases separating them. This CDR3 contains 15 residues. Germline lookup yields CDR1 KGHDR and CDR2 SFDVKD. Written as DNA, the CDR3 is TGTGCCACCAGTGATTCAGGGTCTGGGGCCAACGTCCTGACTTTC. Amino acid sequence: CATSDSGSGANVLTF.

The table lists this clonotype with a few counts. V and J are TRBV10-3 and TRBJ1-2; maybe TRBD1 (6 bases). Trimming took off 3 bases at V and 6 bases at J, with 20 bases between the two ends. CDR3 length: 16 amino acids. The germline CDR1 and CDR2 sequences are ENHRY and SYGVKD. The CDR3 is CAISDPLTGLTDGYTF. CDR3 sequence (DNA): TGTGCCATCAGTGACCCACTCACAGGGTTAACTGATGGCTACACCTTC.

This clonotype appeared a single time. The rearrangement joins TRBV2 to TRBJ2-5; D is possibly TRBD2 (5 bases). Germline values: CDR1 SNHLY, CDR2 FYNNEI. This CDR3 is 15 amino acids long. With 3 bases removed from V and 3 bases from J, the gap between germline ends came to 14 bases. This CDR3 reads CASSDPRGHEETQYF. In nucleotides, the CDR3 is TGTGCCAGCAGTGACCCGAGAGGGCACGAAGAGACCCAGTACTTC.

The genes are TRBV12-5 and TRBJ2-5; 8 bases agree with TRBD2. The CDR3 sequence is 19 residues long. The V gene end was trimmed by 0 bases and the J gene end by 4 bases; junction bases not matched to a gene: 16. CDR1 and CDR2 (germline): LGHNT, FRNRAP. CDR3 in DNA: TGTGCTAGTGGTTTGGTATTAGCGGGGAGTCGGCGACTAACAGAGACCCAGTACTTC. This codes for CASGLVLAGSRRLTETQYF. The complete variable domain, with remaining parts taken from reference TRBV12-5 and TRBJ2-5, reads DARVTQTPRHKVTEMGQEVTMRCQPILGHNTVFWYRQTMMQGLELLAYFRNRAPLDDSGMPKDRFSAEMPDATLATLKIQPSEPRDSAVYFCASGLVLAGSRRLTETQYFGPGTRLLVL.

V gene TRBV5-1 combines with J gene TRBJ2-3, with D tentatively TRBD1 (5 bases). Germline values: CDR1 SGHRS, CDR2 YFSETQ. There are 14 residues in the CDR3. Trimming took off 8 bases at V and 2 bases at J, with 15 bases between the two ends. The CDR3, as DNA: TGCGCCAGTAGCCAAGTGGACAACACAGATACGCAGTATTTT. It translates to CASSQVDNTDTQYF.

This clonotype came up many times. The chain recombines TRBV25-1 with TRBJ2-7; perhaps TRBD2 as D (6 bases). The CDR3 consists of 15 residues. Germline V gene lookup returns CDR1 MGHDK and CDR2 SYGVNS. V dropped 10 bases and J dropped 0 bases, with 19 bases sitting between them. CDR3 amino acids: CATRLGGGLSYEQYF. CDR3 nucleotide sequence: TGTGCCACCCGACTCGGGGGTGGACTCTCCTACGAGCAGTACTTC.

This clonotype was detected ten times or more. This chain links TRBV9 with TRBJ1-6, with no clear D. V lost 6 bases and J lost 3, with 7 bases in between. The germline V gene encodes CDR1 SGDLS and CDR2 YYNGEE. The CDR3 has 13 residues. The CDR3 loop is CASNGLYNSPLHF. CDR3 bases: TGTGCCAGCAATGGACTCTATAATTCACCCCTCCACTTT.

This clonotype was seen many times. The chain combines TRBV15 with TRBJ1-2, with D possibly being TRBD1 (5 bases). This CDR3 has 16 amino acids. Germline V gene data show CDR1 as LNHNV and CDR2 as YYDKDF (reference sequence). Trimming stripped 0 bases from V and 4 bases from J, with 15 bases between. CDR3: CATSRDKGLNTYGYTF. CDR3 coding DNA: TGTGCCACCAGCAGAGACAAGGGGTTAAACACCTATGGCTACACCTTC.

Points on this clonotype: This could be a read error, since a much larger clone is one nucleotide away. The chain couples TRBV7-2 to TRBJ1-1, with TRBD1 identical over 7 bases. Germline CDR1 SGHTA, CDR2 FQGNSA. CDR3 length: 14 residues. In nucleotides, the CDR3 is TGTGCCAGCAGTTACTCCCAGGGGGACACTGAAGCTTCCTTT. Its translation is CASSYSQGDTEASF. The full variable domain, in which reference TRBV7-2 and TRBJ1-1 provide the parts outside the CDR3, is GAGVSQSPSNKVTEKGKDVELRCDPISGHTALYWYRQSLGQGLEFLIYFQGNSAPDKSGLPSDRFSAERTGGSVSTLTIQRTQQEDSAVYLCASSYSQGDTEASFGQGTRLTVV.

V usage is TRBV7-8 and J usage is TRBJ1-5; weak D call: TRBD1 (6 bases). The length of the CDR3 is 16 residues. The V end lost 4 bases, the J end lost 1 base, and 14 bases lay between the germline ends. From germline, CDR1 is SGHVS and CDR2 FQNEAQ. This CDR3 is CASSSPGGQSNQPQHF. The CDR3, as DNA: TGTGCCAGCAGCTCCCCCGGGGGCCAGAGCAATCAGCCCCAGCATTTT.

J is TRBJ2-5 and V is TRBV2; D unresolved. Germline V gene sequence: CDR1 SNHLY, CDR2 FYNNEI. The V end lost 7 bases, the J end lost 6 bases, and 18 bases lay between the germline ends. This CDR3 comprises 14 residues. The CDR3 DNA reads TGTGCCAGCAAAACCCCGCCCCGCACCCAGACCCAGTACTTC. Residues: CASKTPPRTQTQYF.

This clonotype was counted at least ten times. The chain couples TRBV29-1 to TRBJ2-2; TRBD1 aligns across 7 bases. This CDR3 is built from 13 residues. The ends lost 7 bases at V and 6 bases at J; junction bases unmatched: 8. Germline CDR1 is SQVTM and CDR2 is ANQGSEA. The CDR3 spells CSGGNRGSGELFF. CDR3 in DNA: TGCAGCGGGGGGAACAGGGGTTCCGGGGAGCTGTTTTTT.

This clonotype was counted ten times or more. This chain links TRBV3-1 with TRBJ2-2, with TRBD1 as a possible D gene (6 bases). The ends were cut back, 3 bases at V and 1 base at J, with 9 bases in the middle. CDR3 length: 15 residues. The germline gives CDR1 LGHDT, CDR2 YNNKEL (reference sequence). The CDR3 loop reads CASSQPDRNTGELFF. The CDR3, as DNA: TGTGCCAGCAGCCAGCCGGACAGGAACACCGGGGAGCTGTTTTTT.

This clonotype was seen at least ten times. The chain recombines TRBV7-2 with TRBJ2-2; 7 bases match TRBD1. The CDR3 contains 13 residues. Germline V gives CDR1 SGHTA, CDR2 FQGNSA. J gave up 7 bases and V 6 bases, and 5 bases lay outside the gene matches. The CDR3, as DNA: TGTGCCAGCAGTCAACAGGGGATCGGGGAGCTGTTTTTT. It codes for CASSQQGIGELFF.

Many counts were recorded for this clonotype. The CDR3 protein is CASQPLGDNEQFF. Written as DNA, the CDR3 is TGTGCCAGCCAGCCCCTGGGAGACAATGAGCAGTTCTTC. The V gene is TRBV7-2, the J gene TRBJ2-1; D is perhaps TRBD2 (5 bases). The CDR3 covers 13 residues. Germline V gene data show CDR1 as SGHTA and CDR2 as FQGNSA. Trimming shortened V by 8 bases and J by 5 bases, and 13 bases separated the two germline ends.

This clonotype was detected ten times or more. At one of its ends the junction is not consistent with the germline gene, which may arise from a read error. The chain is built from TRBV5-6 and TRBJ2-5; a weak D match, TRBD2 (6 bases). The CDR3 contains 14 residues. Germline V CDR1 and CDR2: SGHDT, YYEEEE. CDR3 coding DNA: TGTGCCAGCAGCCGAGAACGGGAGCGCGTTAGATCCCACTTC. This encodes CASSRERERVRSHF.

V usage is TRBV24-1 and J usage is TRBJ1-2, with D hard to call. V was shortened by 0 bases and J by 8 bases, with 9 bases between the two germline ends. CDR3 length: 13 residues. Germline assignment: CDR1 KGHDR and CDR2 SFDVKD. The CDR3 sequence is CATSDLAGVGYTF. The CDR3 coding sequence is TGTGCCACCAGTGATTTGGCCGGGGTCGGCTACACCTTC.

This clonotype appeared many times. V and J are TRBV13 and TRBJ1-6; 7 bases fit TRBD1. The germline V gene encodes CDR1 PRHDT and CDR2 FYEKMQ (reference sequence). The CDR3 totals 14 residues. Germline trimming cut 7 bases from V and 10 bases from J; bases unmatched to any gene: 10. The chain's CDR3 is CASIFRQGGSPLHF. The DNA for the CDR3 is TGTGCCAGCATCTTCCGACAGGGAGGATCACCCCTCCACTTT.

This clonotype came up a few times. The V call is TRBV18, the J call TRBJ1-1; D unresolved. The germline V gene encodes CDR1 KGHSH and CDR2 LQKENI. The V end was cut by 2 bases, the J end by 1 base, with 11 bases between. The length of the CDR3 is 15 residues. CDR3 amino acids: CASSPSTVGNTEAFF. The CDR3 nucleotides are TGTGCCAGCTCACCATCTACCGTGGGGAACACTGAAGCTTTCTTT.

This clonotype was recorded at least ten times. J is TRBJ1-1 and V is TRBV2, with unresolved D. Deletions cut 8 bases from V and 4 bases from J, with 20 bases between. CDR1 is SNHLY and CDR2 is FYNNEI in the germline V gene. The CDR3 spans 15 residues. The CDR3 is CASRWEGSLGTEAFF. Written as DNA, the CDR3 is TGTGCCAGCCGCTGGGAGGGAAGTTTGGGCACTGAAGCTTTCTTT.